The 10 T cell receptor beta chains reported below all come from one sample, sequenced in a study of CD4 T cells in relation to SARS-CoV-2 and coronaviruses (dated by TCRdb to the early 2020s). Receptor amplification or capture employed the immunoSEQ multiplex PCR assay. Held by TCRdb, this immuneACCESS table contains in-frame sequences only and omits some clones. Under half of the omission traces to an unresolved V gene where checked; the cause of the rest is unknown. The sample table shows 20,000 to 25,000 clones, and 76% are seen once. The ten largest account for around a sixth of the sample. CD4+ T cells from unexposed donors were collected before the COVID-19 pandemic (2011-2018). After more than 9 days of culture, CD4+ T cells were isolated with the EasySep CD4+ T cell isolation kit. These receptors have no known antigen. Sequences were obtained from CD4+ T cells from PBMCs, cultured in vitro. The receptors derive from a human donor in good health.

The chain has TRBV28 and TRBJ2-7; TRBD1 or TRBD2 may be the D gene (5 bases each). CDR1 and CDR2 (germline): MDHEN, SYDVKM. The germline V and J ends were trimmed by 6 bases and 5 bases, with 11 bases remaining between them. The CDR3 extends over 12 amino acids. CDR3: CASRGPYHEQYF. CDR3 sequence (DNA): TGTGCCAGCAGGGGACCTTACCACGAGCAGTACTTC.

The genes are TRBV14 and TRBJ1-1; D remains ambiguous. Per germline, CDR1 SGHDN and CDR2 FVKESK. Trimming pared 4 bases from V and 3 bases from J, leaving 6 bases between. This CDR3 is 12 amino acids long. Written as DNA, the CDR3 is TGTGCCAGCAGCCTCCTTGACACTGAAGCTTTCTTT. It specifies CASSLLDTEAFF.

The chain is built from TRBV7-9 and TRBJ2-1; possible D gene TRBD1, 8 bases. Germline V gene data show CDR1 as SEHNR and CDR2 as FQNEAQ (reference sequence). V was cut by 5 bases and J by 4 bases, with 18 bases left in between. This CDR3 region has 16 residues. The CDR3 spells CASSAGRTGIYNEQFF. The DNA of the CDR3 is TGTGCCAGCAGCGCCGGGAGGACAGGGATTTACAATGAGCAGTTCTTC.

The V gene is TRBV12-5, the J gene TRBJ1-4; D might be TRBD1 (6 bases). V was shortened by 5 bases and J by 0 bases, with 25 bases between the two germline ends. This CDR3 has 20 residues. Per germline, CDR1 LGHNT and CDR2 FRNRAP. This CDR3 reads CASGLPRGGGLRTTNEKLFF. DNA for the CDR3: TGTGCTAGTGGTCTCCCTCGAGGCGGGGGCTTAAGAACAACTAATGAAAAACTGTTTTTT. The full variable domain, rest sourced from reference TRBV12-5 and TRBJ1-4, is DARVTQTPRHKVTEMGQEVTMRCQPILGHNTVFWYRQTMMQGLELLAYFRNRAPLDDSGMPKDRFSAEMPDATLATLKIQPSEPRDSAVYFCASGLPRGGGLRTTNEKLFFGSGTQLSVL.

The chain combines TRBV20-1 with TRBJ2-2; D remains ambiguous. Germline loops: CDR1 DFQATT, CDR2 SNEGSKA (reference sequence). The CDR3 has 11 residues. Trimming cost V 6 bases and J 4 bases, with 6 bases left between them. The CDR3: CSATTTGELFF. The CDR3 region has the DNA TGCAGTGCCACTACCACCGGGGAGCTGTTTTTT.

CDR3 nucleotides: TGTGCCAGCAGGGGGACTGGCTACGAGCAGTACTTC. This gives the protein CASRGTGYEQYF. This chain connects TRBV12-3 or TRBV12-4 to TRBJ2-7, with D perhaps matching TRBD2 (6 bases). Trimming pared 6 bases from V and 3 bases from J, leaving 9 bases between. This CDR3 comprises 12 residues.

This chain uses TRBV5-1 with TRBJ2-5, with TRBD1 matching 9 bases. This CDR3 has 16 amino acids. Germline values: CDR1 SGHRS, CDR2 YFSETQ. The J segment lost 5 bases and the V segment lost 0 bases, leaving 8 bases of the junction unmatched. The CDR3 here is CASSLGTGGNGETQYF. CDR3 nucleotide sequence: TGCGCCAGCAGCTTGGGTACAGGGGGCAATGGGGAGACCCAGTACTTC.

This clone was seen only once. The genes are TRBV7-2 and TRBJ2-7; 8 bases map to TRBD2. V shed 9 bases, J shed 2 bases, and the junction held 6 bases outside the gene matches. The CDR3 totals 13 residues. Germline V lookup: CDR1 SGHTA, CDR2 FQGNSA. CDR3 nucleotide sequence: TGTGCCAGTTCGGGAGGGATTCCCTACGAGCAGTACTTC. Translation gives CASSGGIPYEQYF.

V gene TRBV2 combines with J gene TRBJ2-7, with no clear D. The germline gives CDR1 SNHLY, CDR2 FYNNEI. Trimming removed 3 bases from V and 3 bases from J, with 6 bases in between. The CDR3 is made up of 12 amino acids. The CDR3 sequence is CASSDASYEQYF. The CDR3 DNA reads TGTGCCAGCAGTGATGCGAGCTACGAGCAGTACTTC.

The chain links TRBV24-1 to TRBJ2-3, with TRBD1 matching 9 bases. This CDR3 has 14 residues. J was trimmed by 8 bases and V by 1 base; bases with no gene match: 3. In germline, CDR1 is KGHDR, CDR2 SFDVKD. CDR3 sequence (DNA): TGTGCCACCAGTGATTTTGGGACAGGGTTTACGCAGTATTTT. This gives the protein CATSDFGTGFTQYF.